Listed below are T cell receptor beta chains from one sample, sequenced in a study of beta chain features in type 1 diabetes. Only in-frame clones appear in the TCRdb table, and some are missing; sequencing was by immunoSEQ multiplex PCR. The sample has under 400,000 clones; roughly 12% are singletons. Sequences were obtained from naive CD4+ T cells from blood. These receptors were collected from a woman under 30 with type 1 diabetes. Each CDR3 is given without its conserved first and last residue. Size tells how often a clone was seen (once, few, many) or the class of an expanded clone, and some rows leave it out.

cdr3_aa | clone_size | j_call | v_call
ASSLVSGETYEQY | few | TRBJ2-7 | TRBV5-1
ASSQGLRQY | few | TRBJ2-3 | TRBV4-3
ASSLKADLNTEAF | few | TRBJ1-1 | TRBV27
ASSQASTLRYTYEQY | . | TRBJ2-7 | TRBV4-3
ASSPEGQGDYGYT | . | TRBJ1-2 | TRBV6-5
ASSPLSGSGYNEQF | . | TRBJ2-1 | TRBV18
ASSSQETQY | . | TRBJ2-5 | TRBV7-9
ASSYSTGIEQY | . | TRBJ2-7 | TRBV6-6
ASRSDAGQGSNEQF | few | TRBJ2-1 | TRBV28
ASSRYETQY | . | TRBJ2-5 | TRBV18
ASSANGVSYNEQF | few | TRBJ2-1 | TRBV5-1
ASSPQGGSYEQY | . | TRBJ2-7 | TRBV7-9
ASSLGGAGGYT | once | TRBJ1-2 | TRBV27
SVGRGSGGTEAF | . | TRBJ1-1 | TRBV29-1
ASSPIEGGGYT | few | TRBJ1-2 | TRBV7-3
ASSQGRGYGYT | . | TRBJ1-2 | TRBV4-3
ASRTPQGTQPQH | few | TRBJ1-5 | TRBV21-1
SVSFRDRGPGNTIY | few | TRBJ1-3 | TRBV29-1
ASSWPGQNYGYT | few | TRBJ1-2 | TRBV5-6
ASSSERYSLH | . | TRBJ1-6 | TRBV5-6
ATSRADRSPDGYT | few | TRBJ1-2 | TRBV15
ASTRDINYGYT | . | TRBJ1-2 | TRBV19
ATSRDPSGYT | . | TRBJ1-2 | TRBV15
ASSQDLGRPQNTEAF | few | TRBJ1-1 | TRBV4-3
ASSSGTSGINEQF | . | TRBJ2-1 | TRBV7-2
ATLREVNTGELF | . | TRBJ2-2 | TRBV19
AAREGVSYGYT | few | TRBJ1-2 | TRBV30
ASSEGLNYGYT | few | TRBJ1-2 | TRBV25-1
ASSLRGLNEQF | few | TRBJ2-1 | TRBV7-9
ASSVAGGNQETQY | . | TRBJ2-5 | TRBV9
ASSGQAGSAKNIQY | . | TRBJ2-4 | TRBV5-1
ASSQDPLRDTQY | few | TRBJ2-3 | TRBV4-1
ASSSAGPPTGGYT | . | TRBJ1-2 | TRBV4-2
ASSPPSRTNEKLF | few | TRBJ1-4 | TRBV18
ASSFALTDKHTDTQY | few | TRBJ2-3 | TRBV7-9
ASSAKNPYEQY | . | TRBJ2-7 | TRBV7-9
ASSSRLAGKNIQY | . | TRBJ2-4 | TRBV13
ASSLAGVINSPLH | . | TRBJ1-6 | TRBV7-2
ASSPQAGTETQY | few | TRBJ2-5 | TRBV7-2
SVEGGDGYT | few | TRBJ1-2 | TRBV20-1
SVEAHPPGELF | few | TRBJ2-2 | TRBV29-1
ASSLLDHEQY | . | TRBJ2-7 | TRBV5-1
ASSEGPSGYGYT | . | TRBJ1-2 | TRBV6-1
SAETGTGTYEQY | . | TRBJ2-7 | TRBV29-1